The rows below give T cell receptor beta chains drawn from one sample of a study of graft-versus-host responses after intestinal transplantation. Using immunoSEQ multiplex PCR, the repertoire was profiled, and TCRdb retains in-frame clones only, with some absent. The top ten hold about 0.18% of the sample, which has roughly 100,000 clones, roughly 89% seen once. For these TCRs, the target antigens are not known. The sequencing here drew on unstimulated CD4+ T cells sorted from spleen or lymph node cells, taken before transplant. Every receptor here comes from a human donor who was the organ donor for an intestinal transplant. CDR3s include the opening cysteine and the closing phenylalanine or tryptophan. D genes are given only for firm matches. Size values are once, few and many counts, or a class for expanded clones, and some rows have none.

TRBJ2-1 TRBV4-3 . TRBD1 TGCGCCAGCAGCCGAGAACGACCGGGACAGTCCTACAATGAGCAGTTCTTC CASSRERPGQSYNEQFF
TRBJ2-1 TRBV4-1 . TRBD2 TGCGCCAGCAGCCACCCTGTGTCGCGGGGAGGGAATGAGCAGTTCTTC CASSHPVSRGGNEQFF
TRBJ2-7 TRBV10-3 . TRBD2 TGTGCCATCAGTGAGTCTGACGGGGGGGGTTACGAGCAGTACTTC CAISESDGGGYEQYF
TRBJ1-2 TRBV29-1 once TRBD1 TGCAGCGTTTCGACAGGGAGCTATGGCTACACCTTC CSVSTGSYGYTF
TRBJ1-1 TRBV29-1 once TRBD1 TGCAGCGAACGACAGGGGGGGTCGGGAGCTTTCTTT CSERQGGSGAFF
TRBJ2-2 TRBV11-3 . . TGTGCCAGCAGCGGCCCGGAGGGCGGGGAGCTGTTTTTT CASSGPEGGELFF
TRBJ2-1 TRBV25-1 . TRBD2 TGTGCCAGCAGTTCTGGACTAGCGGGGTCGCAGTTCTTC CASSSGLAGSQFF
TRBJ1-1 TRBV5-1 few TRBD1 TGCGCCAGCCACCGCGGAACAGGGGACACTGAAGCTTTCTTT CASHRGTGDTEAFF
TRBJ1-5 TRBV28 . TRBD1 TGTGCCAGCAGTGACCAGGGGGTTCAGCCCCAGCATTTT CASSDQGVQPQHF
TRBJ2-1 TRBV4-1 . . TGCGCCAGCAGCCAAGACAGGGCAGCCGCCTACAATGAGCAGTTCTTC CASSQDRAAAYNEQFF
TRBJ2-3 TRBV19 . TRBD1 TGTGCCAGTAGTATGACCAGGGGGCGAGATACGCAGTATTTT CASSMTRGRDTQYF
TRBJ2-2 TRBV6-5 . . TGTGCCAGCAGTTACTCTCCGGCGAACACCGGGGAGCTGTTTTTT CASSYSPANTGELFF
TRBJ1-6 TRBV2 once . TGTGCCAGCAGTCCTGGAGCTTTCGGTTCCTATAATTCACCCCTCCACTTT CASSPGAFGSYNSPLHF
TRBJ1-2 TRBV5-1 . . TGCGCCAGCAGCTCTGCCCCCCCCAGGACAGATGGCTACACCTTC CASSSAPPRTDGYTF
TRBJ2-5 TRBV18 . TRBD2 TGTGCCAGCTCACCGCTGCGGGGGAGGATTGGAGAGACCCAGTACTTC CASSPLRGRIGETQYF
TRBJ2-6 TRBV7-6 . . TGTGCCAGCAGCCACTATCAACCAGGGATCGGGGCCAACGTCCTGACTTTC CASSHYQPGIGANVLTF
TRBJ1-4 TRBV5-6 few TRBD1 TGTGCCAGCAGCTTGGGGGGACAGGGTGAAAAACTGTTTTTT CASSLGGQGEKLFF
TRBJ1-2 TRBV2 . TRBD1 TGTGCCAGCAGTGAAGCCCGAACAGGGGGCTATGGCTACACCTTC CASSEARTGGYGYTF
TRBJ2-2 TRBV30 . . TGTGCCTGGAGTGTACGGGGCGGGGAGCTGTTTTTT CAWSVRGGELFF
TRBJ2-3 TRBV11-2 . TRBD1 TGTGCCAGCACGGACAGGGGGACAGATACGCAGTATTTT CASTDRGTDTQYF
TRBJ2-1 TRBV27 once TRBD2 TGTGCCAGCAGTTTAAGGACTAGCGGGGTAGTATACAATGAGCAGTTCTTC CASSLRTSGVVYNEQFF
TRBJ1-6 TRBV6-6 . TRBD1 TGTGCCAGCTTACGGACAGGGAATTCACCCCTCCACTTT CASLRTGNSPLHF
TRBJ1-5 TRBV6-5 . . TGTGCCAGCAGTTACTCGAATGTAGTTCAGCCCCAGCATTTT CASSYSNVVQPQHF
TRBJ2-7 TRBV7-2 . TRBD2 TGTGCCAGCAGCTTTCGACTAGCGGGCCGGCCTACCTACGAGCAGTACTTC CASSFRLAGRPTYEQYF
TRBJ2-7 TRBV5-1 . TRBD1 TGCGCCAGCAGCTCCGGGACAGGGGGCTACGAGCAGTACTTC CASSSGTGGYEQYF
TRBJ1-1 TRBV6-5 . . TGTGCCAGCAGTTATGGGCAGGTGAACACTGAAGCTTTCTTT CASSYGQVNTEAFF
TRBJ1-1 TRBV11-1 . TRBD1 TGTGCCAGCAGCTTAGACCGCGGGACAGGGGGCCACAGAGCTTTCTTT CASSLDRGTGGHRAFF
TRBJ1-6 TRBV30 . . TGTGCCTGGACTGGAGCCCAGGGGCGTAATTCACCCCTCCACTTT CAWTGAQGRNSPLHF
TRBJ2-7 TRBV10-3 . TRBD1 TGTGCCATCAAGGACCAGGGGGCCTCCTACGAGCAGTACTTC CAIKDQGASYEQYF
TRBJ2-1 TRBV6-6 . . TGTGCCAGCACGGCCCAGGGCAGAAGGGATGAGCAGTTCTTC CASTAQGRRDEQFF
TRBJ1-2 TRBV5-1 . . TGCGCCAGCAGCTTCCTAGGGGGTTCGAACTATGGCTACACCTTC CASSFLGGSNYGYTF
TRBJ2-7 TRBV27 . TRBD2 TGTGCCAGCAGTTTAGGCTTAGCGGGGGGGCCATACGAGCAGTACTTC CASSLGLAGGPYEQYF
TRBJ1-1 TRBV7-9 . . TGTGCCAGCAGCTTAGCGTGGTCCAGGGGATCTACAATCAACACTGAAGCTTTCTTT CASSLAWSRGSTINTEAFF
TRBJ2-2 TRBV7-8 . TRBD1 TGTGCCAGCAGCCGTCCCGGGACAGGGCCCGGGGAGCTGTTTTTT CASSRPGTGPGELFF
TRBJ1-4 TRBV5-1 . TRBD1 TGCGCCAGCAGCTTGTGGGGACAGATACGGGATGAAAAACTGTTTTTT CASSLWGQIRDEKLFF
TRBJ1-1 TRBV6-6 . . TGTGCCAGCAATGGGGGGGGGATCACTGAAGCTTTCTTT CASNGGGITEAFF
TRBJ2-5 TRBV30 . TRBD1 TGTGCCTGGAGTGGACTCGGGACAGGGTATAGGAGAGTTCGAACCCAGTACTTC CAWSGLGTGYRRVRTQYF
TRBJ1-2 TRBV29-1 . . TGCAGCGTCGTCCGTGGGAGTCTGGCTAACTATGGCTACACCTTC CSVVRGSLANYGYTF
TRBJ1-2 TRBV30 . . TGTGCCTGGAGTACAGGGCCCACCCGGAGGACCTTC CAWSTGPTRRTF
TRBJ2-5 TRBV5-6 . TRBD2 TGTGCCAGCAGCTCGGGGGGACTAGCGGGGGTACGCGGGACCCAGTACTTC CASSSGGLAGVRGTQYF
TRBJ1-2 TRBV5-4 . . TGTGCCAGCAGGGGCGAGCCCTTGATAGGCTATGGCTACACCTTC CASRGEPLIGYGYTF
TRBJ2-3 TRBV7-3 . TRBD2 TGTGCCAGCAGCTTAAGGGGTGCTAGCGGGGGTGGCACAGATACGCAGTATTTT CASSLRGASGGGTDTQYF
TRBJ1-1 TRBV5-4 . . TGTGCCAGCAGCGTAGGGGCCCTCAAGAACACTGAAGCTTTCTTT CASSVGALKNTEAFF
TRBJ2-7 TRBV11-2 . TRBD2 TGTGCCAGCAGCCGCGGGGGGGGATCTTACGAGCAGTACTTC CASSRGGGSYEQYF
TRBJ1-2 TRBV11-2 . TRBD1 TGTGCCAGCAGCCCCCGACAGGGAAACTATGGCTACACCTTC CASSPRQGNYGYTF
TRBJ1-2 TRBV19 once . TGTGCCAGTAGTATCAGGGGCGGTAACTATGGCTACACCTTC CASSIRGGNYGYTF
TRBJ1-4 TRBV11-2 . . TGTGCCAGCAGCTTAGCGCTTTCCTATAATGAAAAACTGTTTTTT CASSLALSYNEKLFF
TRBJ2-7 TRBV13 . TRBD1 TGTGCCAGCAGCTTTTACACAGGGGGTGGATACGAGCAGTACTTC CASSFYTGGGYEQYF
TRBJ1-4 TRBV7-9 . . TGTGCCAGCAGCCCTACAGGGTTATCTAATGAAAAACTGTTTTTT CASSPTGLSNEKLFF
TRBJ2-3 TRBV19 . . TGTGCCAGTAGGAACAGGGTCCCGGGACCATCTAGCACAGATACGCAGTATTTT CASRNRVPGPSSTDTQYF
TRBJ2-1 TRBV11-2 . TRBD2 TGTGCCAGCGGGCTAGCGGGGATCGGCAATGAGCAGTTCTTC CASGLAGIGNEQFF
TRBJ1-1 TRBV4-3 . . TGCGCCAGCAGCCAAGATCAAGTCGCAGGGACTGAAGCTTTCTTT CASSQDQVAGTEAFF
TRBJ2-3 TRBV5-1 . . TGCGCCAGCAGCTTTGCTCGGAGATACACAGATACGCAGTATTTT CASSFARRYTDTQYF
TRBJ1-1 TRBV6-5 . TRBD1 TGTGCCAGCAGGGCAACAGGGGGCACTGAAGCTTTCTTT CASRATGGTEAFF